Listed below are T cell receptor beta chains from one sample, sequenced in a study of blood T cell repertoires in COVID-19. Method: immunoSEQ multiplex PCR; TCRdb's copy keeps in-frame clones and lacks some. The sample lists over 200,000 clones, around 90% occurring once. Sequenced material: PBMCs or T cells enriched from blood (not recorded which). The receptors derive from a woman younger than 45 who had been exposed to COVID-19. Both conserved end residues are part of each CDR3. The D gene is left open where the match is weak. Clone size, where shown, is once, few, many, or a class for clones that have expanded.

d_call	clone_size	v_call	j_call	cdr3_aa	cdr3_nt
NA	few	TRBV10-1	TRBJ1-6	CASSGGARNSPLHF	TGCGCCAGCAGCGGTGGGGCGCGGAATTCACCCCTCCACTTT
NA	NA	TRBV30	TRBJ1-2	CAWGGYGYTF	TGTGCCTGGGGCGGTTATGGCTACACCTTC
NA	NA	TRBV7-3	TRBJ1-4	CASSLQGRSEKLFF	TGTGCCAGCAGCTTACAGGGGCGAAGTGAAAAACTGTTTTTT
TRBD2	NA	TRBV9	TRBJ2-4	CASSPLAGGMAKNIQYF	TGTGCCAGCAGCCCACTAGCGGGAGGGATGGCCAAAAACATTCAGTACTTC
NA	NA	TRBV9	TRBJ2-7	CASSVSPGGGEQYF	TGTGCCAGCAGCGTATCCCCGGGGGGCGGCGAGCAGTACTTC
TRBD1	NA	TRBV30	TRBJ2-2	CAWRDRATGELFF	TGTGCCTGGAGGGACAGGGCCACCGGGGAGCTGTTTTTT
NA	NA	TRBV4-1	TRBJ1-1	CASSQSEGQGPTEAFF	TGCGCCAGCAGCCAGTCGGAGGGTCAGGGTCCCACTGAAGCTTTCTTT
NA	NA	TRBV29-1	TRBJ2-2	CSVLLTGSVTGELFF	TGCAGCGTTCTCCTTACCGGGAGTGTGACCGGGGAGCTGTTTTTT
NA	NA	TRBV7-2	TRBJ1-1	CASSLAGGVDTEAFF	TGTGCCAGCAGCTTAGCGGGAGGGGTAGACACTGAAGCTTTCTTT
NA	NA	TRBV3-1/TRBV3-2	TRBJ1-2	CASSQDWRGAEGYTF	TGTGCCAGCAGCCAAGATTGGAGGGGCGCGGAGGGCTACACCTTC
TRBD2	NA	TRBV7-9	TRBJ2-1	CASSLEGLANEQFF	TGTGCCAGCAGCTTAGAGGGACTAGCTAATGAGCAGTTCTTC
NA	NA	TRBV11-2	TRBJ1-3	CASSINWRGGNTIYF	TGTGCCAGCAGCATCAATTGGAGAGGCGGAAACACCATATATTTT
TRBD1	NA	TRBV6-5	TRBJ2-1	CASSSQGDEQFF	TGTGCCAGCAGTTCACAGGGGGATGAGCAGTTCTTC
NA	few	TRBV10-3	TRBJ2-2	CAISDLGLGLELFF	TGTGCCATCAGTGACTTAGGGTTGGGACTCGAGCTGTTTTTT
TRBD1	once	TRBV28	TRBJ1-5	CASSLLGQGNQPQHF	TGTGCCAGCAGTTTATTGGGACAGGGGAATCAGCCCCAGCATTTT
TRBD1	NA	TRBV9	TRBJ2-7	CASSEGQGATYEQYF	TGTGCCAGCAGCGAAGGACAGGGGGCGACCTACGAGCAGTACTTC
TRBD1	NA	TRBV6-5	TRBJ2-7	CASGQGASEQYF	TGTGCCAGCGGTCAGGGGGCCTCCGAGCAGTACTTC
TRBD1	few	TRBV28	TRBJ1-2	CASSFQGARGYTF	TGTGCCAGCAGTTTTCAGGGGGCGCGCGGCTACACCTTC
TRBD2	NA	TRBV7-2	TRBJ2-7	CASSRTSGRHEQYF	TGTGCCAGCAGCCGGACTAGCGGGAGGCACGAGCAGTACTTC
NA	NA	TRBV2	TRBJ1-5	CASSGGEDQPQHF	TGTGCCAGCAGTGGGGGGGAGGATCAGCCCCAGCATTTT
TRBD2	NA	TRBV5-1	TRBJ2-3	CASSNLPAGGSFSTDTQYF	TGCGCCAGCAGCAACCTCCCGGCGGGGGGCTCCTTTAGCACAGATACGCAGTATTTT
NA	NA	TRBV13	TRBJ2-7	CASSSSRWVGEQYF	TGTGCCAGCAGCTCTAGTCGGTGGGTAGGCGAGCAGTACTTC
TRBD2	NA	TRBV11-2	TRBJ2-5	CASSLFREGRETQYF	TGTGCCAGCAGCTTATTTAGGGAGGGGAGGGAGACCCAGTACTTC
TRBD1	NA	TRBV30	TRBJ1-3	CAWTGRVSGNTIYF	TGTGCATGGACAGGGAGGGTCTCTGGAAACACCATATATTTT